The TCR beta chain under discussion was sequenced for a study of cytomegalovirus exposure and HLA in healthy donors. Study-wide results and limits: Despite most TCR sequences being rare, some public TCRs occurred in many donors. Cytomegalovirus-associated TCR beta chains were listed, numbering approximately 150.

Comment on this clone: The antigen is unknown.

In germline, CDR1 is KGHSH, CDR2 LQKENI. Trimming removed 3 bases from V and 1 base from J; junction bases left unmatched: 4. The CDR3 length is 15 residues. The PCR used 60 Vbeta and 13 Jbeta primers. Repertoires were generated with immunoSEQ multiplex PCR, while TCRdb's copy carries only in-frame clones and drops some. The sample consists of 110,000 to 150,000 clones, 80% to 85% of them appearing once. The sample consisted of PBMCs. The chain uses TRBV18 and TRBJ2-7, with 9 bases aligning to TRBD1. The sequence came from a female donor in good health and CMV-seronegative. CDR3 protein: CASSPGTGTSYEQYF. The DNA for the CDR3 is TGTGCCAGCTCACCGGGGACAGGGACTTCCTACGAGCAGTACTTC.